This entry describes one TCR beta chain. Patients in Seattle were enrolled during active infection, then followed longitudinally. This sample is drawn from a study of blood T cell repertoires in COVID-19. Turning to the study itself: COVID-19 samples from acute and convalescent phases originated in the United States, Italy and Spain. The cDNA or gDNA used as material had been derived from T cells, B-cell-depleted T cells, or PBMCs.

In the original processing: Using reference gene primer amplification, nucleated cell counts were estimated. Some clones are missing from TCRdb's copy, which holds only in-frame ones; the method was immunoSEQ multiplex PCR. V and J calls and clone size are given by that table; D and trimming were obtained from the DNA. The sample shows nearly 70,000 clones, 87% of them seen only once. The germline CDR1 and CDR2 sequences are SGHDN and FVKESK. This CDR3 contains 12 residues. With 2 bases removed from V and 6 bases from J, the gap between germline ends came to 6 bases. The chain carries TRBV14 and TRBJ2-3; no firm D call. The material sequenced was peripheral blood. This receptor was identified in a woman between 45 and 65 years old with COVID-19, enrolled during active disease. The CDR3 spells CASSQKEDTQYF. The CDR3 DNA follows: TGTGCCAGCAGCCAAAAAGAGGATACGCAGTATTTT. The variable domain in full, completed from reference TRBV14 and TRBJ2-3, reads EAGVTQFPSHSVIEKGQTVTLRCDPISGHDNLYWYRRVMGKEIKFLLHFVKESKQDESGMPNNRFLAERTGGTYSTLKVQPAELEDSGVYFCASSQKEDTQYFGPGTRLTVL.